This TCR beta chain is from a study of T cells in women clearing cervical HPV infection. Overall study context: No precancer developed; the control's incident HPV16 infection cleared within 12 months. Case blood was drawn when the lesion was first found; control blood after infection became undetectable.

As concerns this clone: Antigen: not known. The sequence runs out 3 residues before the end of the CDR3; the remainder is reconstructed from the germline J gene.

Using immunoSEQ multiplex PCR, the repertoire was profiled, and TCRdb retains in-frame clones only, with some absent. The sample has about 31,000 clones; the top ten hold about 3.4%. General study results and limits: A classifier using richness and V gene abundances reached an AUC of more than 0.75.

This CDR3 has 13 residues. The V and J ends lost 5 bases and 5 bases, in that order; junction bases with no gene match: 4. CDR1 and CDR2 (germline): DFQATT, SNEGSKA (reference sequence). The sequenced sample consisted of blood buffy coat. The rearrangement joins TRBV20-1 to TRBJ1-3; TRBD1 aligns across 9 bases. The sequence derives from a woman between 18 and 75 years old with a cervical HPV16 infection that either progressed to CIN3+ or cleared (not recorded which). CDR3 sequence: CSAEDRGRNTIYF. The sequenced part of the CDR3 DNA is TGCAGTGCTGAGGACAGGGGAAGAAACACC.